This record looks at one T cell receptor beta chain sequence and its context. Its antigen is currently unknown. The sample originates from a study of shared clonotypes between healthy human individuals. About the research overall: Three plates each covered CD4 naive and memory; CD8 naive two, CD8 memory one.

The CDR3 is 15 amino acids. V was shortened by 2 bases and J by 2 bases, with 10 bases between the two germline ends. From germline, CDR1 is MGHRA and CDR2 YSYEKL. Only in-frame clones appear in the TCRdb table, and some are missing; sequencing was by immunoSEQ multiplex PCR. The sample holds 100,000 to 120,000 clones; more than 65% are singletons and the top ten take almost 25%. Study-wide results and limits: Of the naive CD4 clonotypes, about 5.4% were shared across several donors. The sampled material consisted only of blood, and tissue repertoires are likely to differ. Naive subsets, compared against memory subsets, generally had larger estimated richness values.

Sequencing used memory CD8+ T cells sorted from blood. Specified subset: CD45RO+ cells pooled with CCR7-negative TemRA cells. The genes are TRBV4-1 and TRBJ2-1; TRBD2 might be the D (6 bases). This TCR derives from a young woman in good health. The CDR3 DNA sequence: TGCGCCAGCAGCCAACCGGGACTTGCCTACAATGAGCAGTTCTTC. Translation gives CASSQPGLAYNEQFF.